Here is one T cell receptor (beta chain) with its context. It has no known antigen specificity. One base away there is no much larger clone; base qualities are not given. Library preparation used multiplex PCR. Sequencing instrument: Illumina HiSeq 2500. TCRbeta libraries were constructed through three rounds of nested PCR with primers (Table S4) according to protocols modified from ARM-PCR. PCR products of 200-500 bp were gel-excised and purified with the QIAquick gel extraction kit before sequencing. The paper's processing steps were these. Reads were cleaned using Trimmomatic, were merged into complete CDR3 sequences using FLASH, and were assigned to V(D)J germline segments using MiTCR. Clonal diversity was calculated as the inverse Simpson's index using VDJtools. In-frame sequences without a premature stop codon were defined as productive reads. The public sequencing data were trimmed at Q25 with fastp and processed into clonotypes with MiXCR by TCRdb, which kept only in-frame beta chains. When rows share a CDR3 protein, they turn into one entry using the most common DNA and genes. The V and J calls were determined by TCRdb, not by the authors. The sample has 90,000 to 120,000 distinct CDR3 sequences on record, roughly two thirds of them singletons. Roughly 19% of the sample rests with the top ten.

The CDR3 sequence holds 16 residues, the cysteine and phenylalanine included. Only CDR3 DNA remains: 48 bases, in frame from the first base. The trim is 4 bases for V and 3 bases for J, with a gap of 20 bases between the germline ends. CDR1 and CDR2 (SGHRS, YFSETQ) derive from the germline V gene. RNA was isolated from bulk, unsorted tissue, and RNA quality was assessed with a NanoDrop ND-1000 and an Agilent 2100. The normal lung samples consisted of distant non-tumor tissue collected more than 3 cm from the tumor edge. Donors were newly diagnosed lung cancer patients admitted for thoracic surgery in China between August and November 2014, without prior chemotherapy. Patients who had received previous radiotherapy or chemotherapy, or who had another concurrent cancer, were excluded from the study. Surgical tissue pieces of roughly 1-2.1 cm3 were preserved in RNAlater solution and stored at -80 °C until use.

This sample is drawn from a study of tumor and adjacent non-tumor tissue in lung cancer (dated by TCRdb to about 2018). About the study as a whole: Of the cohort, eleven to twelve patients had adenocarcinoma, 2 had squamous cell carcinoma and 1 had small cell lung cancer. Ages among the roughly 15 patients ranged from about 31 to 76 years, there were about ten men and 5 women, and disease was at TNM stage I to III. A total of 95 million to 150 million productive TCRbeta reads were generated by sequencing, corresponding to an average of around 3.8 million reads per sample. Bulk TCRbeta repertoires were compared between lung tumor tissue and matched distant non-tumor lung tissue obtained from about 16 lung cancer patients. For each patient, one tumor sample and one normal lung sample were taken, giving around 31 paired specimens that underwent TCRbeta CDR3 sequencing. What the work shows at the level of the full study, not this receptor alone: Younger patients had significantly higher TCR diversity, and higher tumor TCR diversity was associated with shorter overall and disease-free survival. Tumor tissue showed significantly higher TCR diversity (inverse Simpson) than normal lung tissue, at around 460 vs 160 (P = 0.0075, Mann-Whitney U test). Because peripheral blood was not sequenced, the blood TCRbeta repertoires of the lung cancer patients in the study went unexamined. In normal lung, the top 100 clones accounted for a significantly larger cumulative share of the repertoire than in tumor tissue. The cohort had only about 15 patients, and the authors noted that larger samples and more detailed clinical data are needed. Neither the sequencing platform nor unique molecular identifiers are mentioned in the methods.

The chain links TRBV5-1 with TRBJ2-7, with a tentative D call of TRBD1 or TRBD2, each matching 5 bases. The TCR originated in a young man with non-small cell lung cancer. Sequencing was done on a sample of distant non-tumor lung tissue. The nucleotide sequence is TGCGCCAGCAGCCTGAAGGCCGGGGCCGGAAACTACGAGCAGTACTTC. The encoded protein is CASSLKAGAGNYEQYF.